This T cell receptor (beta chain) was recorded in a study of blood T cell repertoires in COVID-19. Trimming shortened V by 6 bases and J by 4 bases, and 12 bases separated the two germline ends. This CDR3 spans 14 amino acids. Germline V CDR1 and CDR2: SNHLY, FYNNEI. Assay used: immunoSEQ multiplex PCR; TCRdb lists only in-frame clones, some missing. The sample contains 250,000 to 300,000 clones, about 91% of which appear only once. This clone has only one observation. The rearrangement uses TRBV2 and TRBJ2-2, with a weak D call TRBD2 (6 bases). The sequencing sample was made of peripheral blood. This receptor was identified in a woman in her twenties or thirties who had recovered from COVID-19. The CDR3 region has the DNA TGTGCCAGCAGCACCGGGACTGCCACCGGGGAGCTGTTTTTT. Translation: CASSTGTATGELFF.